The clone carrying this T cell receptor (beta chain) was found many times. This entry belongs to a study of shared clonotypes between healthy human individuals. Trimming cost V 2 bases and J 6 bases; bases outside gene matches: 7. Germline lookup yields CDR1 GTSNPN and CDR2 SVGIG (reference sequence). The CDR3 runs 14 residues. Sequenced by immunoSEQ multiplex PCR; TCRdb stores in-frame clones only, minus some. The sample carries 780,000 or so clones, 55% to 80% recorded once. This clonotype originated in a woman under 40 in good health. Sequenced input: memory CD4+ T cells sorted from blood. Subset in this sample: CD45RA-negative fraction. The V call is TRBV30, the J call TRBJ2-4; 7 nucleotides align to TRBD2. The CDR3: CAWSPWEGRNIQYF. The CDR3, as DNA: TGTGCCTGGAGTCCATGGGAGGGAAGAAACATTCAGTACTTC.